The 26 T cell receptor beta chains given below trace back to one sample, sequenced in a study of blood T cell repertoires in COVID-19. Clones were sequenced by immunoSEQ multiplex PCR, and TCRdb holds only the in-frame ones, with some missing. The sample lists tens of thousands of clones; roughly 70% were seen once. The sample taken for sequencing was peripheral blood. The receptors originated from a man between 65 and 85 years old with acute or convalescent COVID-19.

The chain combines TRBV12-3 or TRBV12-4 with TRBJ1-1; 7 bases are a match to TRBD1. J was trimmed by 10 bases and V by 5 bases; bases with no gene match: 1. The CDR3 extends over 10 amino acids. The CDR3 nucleotides are TGTGCCAGCAGTACAGGGGTAGCTTTCTTT. Residues: CASSTGVAFF.

The chain carries TRBV19 and TRBJ1-1, with TRBD1 matching over 7 bases. J lost 0 bases, V lost 5 bases, and 9 bases had no gene match. This CDR3 has 16 residues. CDR1 is LNHDA and CDR2 is SQIVND in the germline V gene (reference sequence). CDR3 residues: CASSDGTAKLNTEAFF. The CDR3 DNA is TGTGCCAGTAGTGACGGGACAGCTAAACTGAACACTGAAGCTTTCTTT.

This chain uses TRBV28 with TRBJ1-2; 9 nucleotides match TRBD1. Germline loops: CDR1 MDHEN, CDR2 SYDVKM. This CDR3 comprises 14 residues. Unmatched junction bases numbered 0, after V lost 0 bases and J lost 4 bases. CDR3 loop: CASSLWGQGYGYTF. CDR3 bases: TGTGCCAGCAGTTTATGGGGACAGGGCTATGGCTACACCTTC.

V gene TRBV19 combines with J gene TRBJ1-2, with D unresolved. The ends were cut back, 3 bases at V and 2 bases at J, with 7 bases in the middle. CDR1 LNHDA and CDR2 SQIVND come from the germline V gene (reference sequence). CDR3 length equals 13 residues. The CDR3 region has the DNA TGTGCCAGTAGTATTGAGGAGAACTATGGCTACACCTTC. This translates into CASSIEENYGYTF.

The rearrangement uses TRBV28 and TRBJ1-6; 7 nucleotides line up with TRBD1. The J segment lost 8 bases and the V segment lost 2 bases, leaving 0 bases of the junction unmatched. CDR1 and CDR2 from the germline V gene are MDHEN and SYDVKM. The CDR3 is 13 amino acids. The CDR3 DNA sequence: TGTGCCAGCAGTTTAGACAGGGATTCACCCCTCCACTTT. It translates to CASSLDRDSPLHF.

The chain is built from TRBV27 and TRBJ2-4; 7 positions agree with TRBD2. Germline V gives CDR1 MNHEY, CDR2 SMNVEV (reference sequence). Trimming cost V 6 bases and J 8 bases; bases outside gene matches: 13. The CDR3 consists of 15 residues. CDR3 residues: CASSLSRTSGDIQYF. The DNA of the CDR3 is TGTGCCAGCAGCCTCTCCCGGACTAGTGGAGACATTCAGTACTTC.

The chain recombines TRBV5-1 with TRBJ2-3; 13 bases map to TRBD2. The CDR3 is made up of 17 amino acids. J was trimmed by 6 bases and V by 4 bases; bases with no gene match: 11. CDR1 and CDR2 from the germline V gene are SGHRS and YFSETQ. The CDR3 DNA reads TGCGCCAGCAGCCCTGGACTAGCGGGAGCCCATTGGGATACGCAGTATTTT. Protein: CASSPGLAGAHWDTQYF. Using reference TRBV5-1 and TRBJ2-3 for the parts outside the CDR3, the full variable domain is KAGVTQTPRYLIKTRGQQVTLSCSPISGHRSVSWYQQTPGQGLQFLFEYFSETQRNKGNFPGRFSGRQFSNSRSEMNVSTLELGDSALYLCASSPGLAGAHWDTQYFGPGTRLTVL.

The genes are TRBV5-4 and TRBJ2-5; TRBD1 aligns across 10 bases. Germline CDR1 and CDR2: SGHNT and YYREEE (reference sequence). The CDR3 is 17 residues long. V trimming: 0 bases; J trimming: 2 bases; junction bases outside the gene matches: 7. The chain's CDR3 is CASSLGQGALVQETQYF. As DNA, the CDR3 is TGTGCCAGCAGCTTGGGACAGGGGGCCTTGGTGCAAGAGACCCAGTACTTC.

The chain couples TRBV7-2 to TRBJ1-2; 11 nucleotides align to TRBD1. V lost 5 bases, J lost 6 bases, and 8 bases stayed unmatched. The CDR3 runs to 15 residues. CDR1 is SGHTA and CDR2 is FQGNSA in the germline V gene. CDR3: CASSQRRGQGDGYTF. DNA of the CDR3: TGTGCCAGCAGCCAACGGCGGGGACAGGGGGATGGCTACACCTTC.

The chain carries TRBV6-5 and TRBJ1-1, with D hard to call. The CDR3 consists of 15 residues. Trimming cost V 2 bases and J 4 bases, with 14 bases left between them. Germline CDR1 MNHEY, CDR2 SVGAGI. The CDR3 bases are TGTGCCAGCAGTTACCTGGTGGGCACGGTCACTGAAGCTTTCTTT. Residues: CASSYLVGTVTEAFF.

The rearrangement uses TRBV28 and TRBJ1-4, with D perhaps TRBD1 (5 bases). V was shortened by 4 bases and J by 8 bases, with 14 bases between the two germline ends. Per the germline V gene, CDR1 is MDHEN and CDR2 is SYDVKM. The CDR3 covers 14 residues. The CDR3 nucleotides read TGTGCCAGCAGTTCCCAGACAGTAAGCGAAAAACTGTTTTTT. Its translation: CASSSQTVSEKLFF.

J is TRBJ2-2 and V is TRBV5-1, with 7 nucleotides matching TRBD1. The V and J ends lost 3 bases and 2 bases, in that order; junction bases with no gene match: 1. The CDR3 length is 14 residues. Germline assignment: CDR1 SGHRS and CDR2 YFSETQ. CDR3 DNA sequence: TGCGCCAGCAGCTACAGGGGAAACACCGGGGAGCTGTTTTTT. It specifies CASSYRGNTGELFF.

The chain recombines TRBV29-1 with TRBJ2-3; TRBD2 is a possible D gene (5 bases). Deletions cut 7 bases from V and 2 bases from J, with 10 bases between. Germline CDR1 reads SQVTM; CDR2 reads ANQGSEA. The CDR3 runs to 12 residues. CDR3 nucleotides: TGCAGCGCCTCGGGGAACACAGATACGCAGTATTTT. This translates into CSASGNTDTQYF.

The rearrangement uses TRBV19 and TRBJ1-5; TRBD1 aligns across 9 bases. The CDR3 has 17 amino acids. CDR1 and CDR2 (germline): LNHDA, SQIVND (reference sequence). Trimming removed 6 bases from V and 5 bases from J; junction bases left unmatched: 14. The CDR3 region has the DNA TGTGCCAGTAGCCTCCAGGCCGGGACAGGGTTTCATCAGCCCCAGCATTTT. This encodes CASSLQAGTGFHQPQHF.

CDR3 DNA: TGTGCCAGCAGTTTACAATCTAGCGGGAGGGCCTACAATGAGCAGTTCTTC. Translation: CASSLQSSGRAYNEQFF. This sequence joins TRBV28 and TRBJ2-1, with 12 bases that match TRBD2. CDR3 size: 17 residues. V trimming: 2 bases; J trimming: 2 bases; junction bases outside the gene matches: 4. Germline CDR1 is MDHEN and CDR2 is SYDVKM.

The rearrangement uses TRBV28 and TRBJ2-1; TRBD2 matches 9 bases. V dropped 4 bases and J dropped 3; count of bases not matched to a gene: 4. The CDR3 sequence is 15 residues long. The germline CDR1 and CDR2 sequences are MDHEN and SYDVKM. CDR3 sequence reads: CASSSGSGSYNEQFF. For the CDR3, the DNA is TGTGCCAGCAGTTCTGGTAGCGGGAGCTACAATGAGCAGTTCTTC. The full variable domain, in which reference TRBV28 and TRBJ2-1 provide the parts outside the CDR3, is DVKVTQSSRYLVKRTGEKVFLECVQDMDHENMFWYRQDPGLGLRLIYFSYDVKMKEKGDIPEGYSVSREKKERFSLILESASTNQTSMYLCASSSGSGSYNEQFFGPGTRLTVL.

The chain recombines TRBV6-5 with TRBJ1-2; D gene unclear. Looked up from germline, CDR1 is MNHEY and CDR2 is SVGAGI. CDR3 length equals 14 residues. Trimming took 6 bases from V and 6 from J, leaving 17 bases between them. The CDR3 DNA is TGTGCCAGCAGGACGGAGGCTGCAACTAATGGCTACACCTTC. It translates to CASRTEAATNGYTF.

The chain carries TRBV5-6 and TRBJ2-5; TRBD1 is a possible D gene (6 bases). This CDR3 region has 13 residues. Germline V gives CDR1 SGHDT, CDR2 YYEEEE. V was trimmed by 2 bases and J by 2 bases, leaving 7 bases between them. CDR3 sequence reads: CASSLGQQETQYF. The CDR3 DNA is TGTGCCAGCAGCTTAGGACAGCAAGAGACCCAGTACTTC.

V and J are TRBV5-6 and TRBJ2-3; TRBD1 matches at 8 bases. The ends lost 4 bases at V and 4 bases at J; junction bases unmatched: 8. CDR1 and CDR2 from the germline V gene are SGHDT and YYEEEE. This CDR3 has 15 amino acids. The CDR3 nucleotides are TGTGCCAGCAGCCAGGCCGCAGGGGGCTCAGATACGCAGTATTTT. The encoded protein is CASSQAAGGSDTQYF.

CDR3 in amino acids: CASRPATGGSTDTQYF. The DNA of the CDR3 is TGTGCCAGCAGACCCGCGACAGGGGGATCCACAGATACGCAGTATTTT. The chain combines TRBV28 with TRBJ2-3; TRBD1 aligns across 9 bases. Per germline, CDR1 MDHEN and CDR2 SYDVKM. The CDR3 is 16 amino acids. With 6 bases clipped from V and 2 bases from J, the junction kept 9 bases outside the gene matches.

The chain uses TRBV4-3 and TRBJ1-6, with D maybe TRBD1 (5 bases). V lost 6 bases and J lost 6, with 18 bases in between. CDR1 and CDR2 (germline): LGHNA, YSLEER. This CDR3 has 16 residues. The CDR3 is CASSDHPTDANSPLHF. The CDR3 DNA reads as TGCGCCAGCAGTGATCACCCGACAGACGCTAATTCACCCCTCCACTTT.

The chain links TRBV6-2 or TRBV6-3 to TRBJ2-1, with 12 bases matching TRBD2. Trimming took 4 bases from V and 4 from J; bases not matched to a gene: 5. CDR1 MNHEY and CDR2 SVGEGT come from the germline V gene. The CDR3 has 16 residues. CDR3 sequence reads: CASSLGTSGFYNEQFF. In DNA form, the CDR3 reads TGTGCCAGCAGTTTGGGGACTAGCGGGTTTTACAATGAGCAGTTCTTC.

The chain carries TRBV27 and TRBJ2-2, with 7 bases lining up with TRBD2. The CDR3 is 13 amino acids. V lost 6 bases to trimming and J lost 7 bases; unmatched junction nucleotides: 5. The germline V gene has CDR1 MNHEY and CDR2 SMNVEV (reference sequence). The CDR3 here is CASREGRGGELFF. The CDR3 nucleotides read TGTGCCAGCAGGGAGGGGAGGGGCGGGGAGCTGTTTTTT.

The chain joins TRBV7-2 to TRBJ2-7; D remains ambiguous. The ends were cut back, 4 bases at V and 5 bases at J, with 12 bases in the middle. Per the germline V gene, CDR1 is SGHTA and CDR2 is FQGNSA. The CDR3 has 13 residues. The CDR3 DNA reads TGTGCCAGCAGCTCCGTCCCCCGGGACGAGCAGTACTTC. Translating gives CASSSVPRDEQYF.

This chain uses TRBV5-1 with TRBJ2-1; TRBD1 matches 9 bases. V dropped 8 bases and J dropped 4; count of bases not matched to a gene: 7. Germline V gene sequence: CDR1 SGHRS, CDR2 YFSETQ. The CDR3 is 14 amino acids. The CDR3 sequence is CASWTGDYYNEQFF. The CDR3 coding sequence is TGCGCCAGTTGGACAGGGGACTATTACAATGAGCAGTTCTTC.

This clone was seen only once. The chain carries TRBV11-2 and TRBJ1-2; possible D gene TRBD1, 6 bases. Germline values: CDR1 SGHAT, CDR2 FQNNGV. This CDR3 is 13 amino acids long. The V and J ends lost 5 bases and 5 bases respectively, with 12 bases between them. The CDR3 DNA follows: TGTGCCAGCAGCGAAGAGGGGGTATATGGCTACACCTTC. Translation gives CASSEEGVYGYTF.